The next 7 T cell receptor beta chains were all read from a single sample in a study of blood T cell repertoires in COVID-19. Repertoires were generated with immunoSEQ multiplex PCR, while TCRdb's copy carries only in-frame clones and drops some. The sample contains about 190,000 clones, roughly 89% of which appear only once. The specimen sequenced was peripheral blood. All receptors derive from an older woman with COVID-19, enrolled during active disease.

The chain uses TRBV5-1 and TRBJ2-1; 11 nucleotides line up with TRBD2. The CDR3 is 14 residues long. Germline assignment: CDR1 SGHRS and CDR2 YFSETQ. V shed 3 bases and J 6 bases; nucleotides not matched to a gene: 2. CDR3 nucleotides: TGCGCCAGCAGCTCGACTAGCGGGACCAATGAGCAGTTCTTC. This encodes CASSSTSGTNEQFF. Based on the CDR3 plus reference TRBV5-1 and TRBJ2-1, the full variable domain is KAGVTQTPRYLIKTRGQQVTLSCSPISGHRSVSWYQQTPGQGLQFLFEYFSETQRNKGNFPGRFSGRQFSNSRSEMNVSTLELGDSALYLCASSSTSGTNEQFFGPGTRLTVL.

The rearrangement uses TRBV11-2 and TRBJ2-3, with TRBD2 matching 13 bases. The CDR3 consists of 16 residues. Germline V gene data show CDR1 as SGHAT and CDR2 as FQNNGV. Germline trimming cut 1 base from V and 5 bases from J; bases unmatched to any gene: 3. The CDR3 here is CASSLALAGGGDTQYF. The CDR3 bases are TGTGCCAGCAGCTTAGCACTAGCGGGAGGGGGAGATACGCAGTATTTT. Filled out from reference TRBV11-2 and TRBJ2-3, the complete variable domain reads EAGVAQSPRYKIIEKRQSVAFWCNPISGHATLYWYQQILGQGPKLLIQFQNNGVVDDSQLPKDRFSAERLKGVDSTLKIQPAKLEDSAVYLCASSLALAGGGDTQYFGPGTRLTVL.

The J gene is TRBJ1-5, the V gene TRBV7-8; 10 nucleotides align to TRBD1. CDR3 length: 17 residues. The junction had 15 bases not matched to a gene; V was cut back by 5 bases and J by 8 bases. Germline-derived CDR1 and CDR2 are SGHVS and FQNEAQ. This CDR3 is CASSPRLRQGAQKPQHF. The CDR3 coding sequence is TGTGCCAGCAGCCCCCGTCTAAGACAGGGGGCGCAAAAGCCCCAGCATTTT.

The gene calls are TRBV20-1 and TRBJ1-1; the D gene is possibly TRBD1 (5 bases). CDR1 and CDR2 (germline): DFQATT, SNEGSKA (reference sequence). With 5 bases removed from V and 8 bases from J, the gap between germline ends came to 12 bases. This CDR3 has 11 amino acids. CDR3: CSAWDLEEAFF. The CDR3 DNA reads as TGCAGTGCTTGGGACTTAGAAGAAGCTTTCTTT.

The chain couples TRBV19 to TRBJ1-2, with TRBD1 as a possible D gene (5 bases). CDR3 length: 13 amino acids. Looked up from germline, CDR1 is LNHDA and CDR2 is SQIVND (reference sequence). The V gene lost 2 bases and the J gene lost 5 bases, with 9 bases spanning the gap. CDR3 sequence (DNA): TGTGCCAGTAGTATATCAGGGAAGTATGGCTACACCTTC. It translates to CASSISGKYGYTF.

This chain links TRBV29-1 with TRBJ1-1, with D perhaps TRBD1 (6 bases). Germline V gives CDR1 SQVTM, CDR2 ANQGSEA. Trimming removed 7 bases at V and 1 base at J, with 10 bases between. The CDR3 totals 12 residues. CDR3 sequence reads: CSGGGANTEAFF. The CDR3, as DNA: TGCAGCGGGGGGGGCGCGAACACTGAAGCTTTCTTT.

The chain is built from TRBV4-2 and TRBJ1-6; TRBD1 matches at 10 bases. The germline V gene has CDR1 LGHNA and CDR2 YNFKEQ. The length of the CDR3 is 13 residues. The V gene end was trimmed by 4 bases and the J gene end by 10 bases; junction bases not matched to a gene: 1. The CDR3 sequence is CASSRQGASPLHF. The CDR3 DNA reads as TGTGCCAGCAGCCGACAGGGGGCCTCACCCCTCCACTTT.